Detailed here is one T cell receptor beta chain. Antigen unknown. The data derive from a study of OX40 agonist ivuxolimab in advanced cancers. Overall study: An agonistic human IgG2 monoclonal antibody against OX40 (CD134) was given.

Patients were ineligible given autoimmune disease history or systemic immunosuppression. Profiled with immunoSEQ multiplex PCR; TCRdb holds only in-frame clones, not every one. The sample holds about 18,000 clones, roughly 73% seen once. The trim removed 5 bases at V and 3 bases at J, leaving 5 bases unmatched. The CDR3 has 14 residues. Germline V CDR1 and CDR2: SEHNR, FQNEAQ (reference sequence). General study findings and limits: Researchers did not determine the expanded peripheral T cells' antigen specificity.

The sequencing here drew on CD4+ or CD8+ T cells sorted from blood, taken in a trial of the OX40 agonist ivuxolimab. This clonotype was obtained from an adult with an advanced solid tumor such as melanoma, head and neck, liver or kidney cancer. This chain uses TRBV7-9 with TRBJ2-7, with 9 nucleotides matching TRBD1. The CDR3 region has the DNA TGTGCCAGCAGCCTTGACAGGGGGATCTACGAGCAGTACTTC. It yields the protein CASSLDRGIYEQYF.